The rows below give T cell receptor beta chains drawn from one sample of a study of beta chain features in type 1 diabetes. Repertoires were generated with immunoSEQ multiplex PCR, while TCRdb's copy carries only in-frame clones and drops some. The table shows more than 85,000 clones, with approximately 37% occurring only once. Sequenced material: stem cell memory CD4+ T cells from blood. Receptor source: a woman in her late teens or twenties in good health. Each CDR3 is given with its conserved first and last residue. The order of the fields is D gene, J gene, V gene, clone size, CDR3 DNA, CDR3 protein. A D gene is named only where the DNA matches it firmly. The size field is filled for only some rows; it gives once, few, many or a size class.

d_gene: NA; j_gene: TRBJ1-4; v_gene: TRBV4-3; abundance: NA; CDR3nt: TGCGCCAGCAGCCAAGAATCCAGGGGTTGGGAAAAACTGTTTTTT; CDR3aa: CASSQESRGWEKLFF
d_gene: TRBD1; j_gene: TRBJ2-5; v_gene: TRBV6-6; abundance: NA; CDR3nt: TGTGCCAGCAGATGGGACAGTCGAGAGACCCAGTACTTC; CDR3aa: CASRWDSRETQYF
d_gene: NA; j_gene: TRBJ1-2; v_gene: TRBV7-2; abundance: once; CDR3nt: TGTGCCAGCAGCTTCCCAGGACGGGGAACGGGTGGCTACACCTTC; CDR3aa: CASSFPGRGTGGYTF
d_gene: TRBD1; j_gene: TRBJ2-1; v_gene: TRBV11-3; abundance: NA; CDR3nt: TGTGCCAGCAGCCCGAACAGGGGCATGAACAATGAGCAGTTCTTC; CDR3aa: CASSPNRGMNNEQFF
d_gene: NA; j_gene: TRBJ2-7; v_gene: TRBV30; abundance: NA; CDR3nt: TGTGCCTGGGGAGGAGGTTCCTACGAGCAGTACTTC; CDR3aa: CAWGGGSYEQYF
d_gene: TRBD2; j_gene: TRBJ2-1; v_gene: TRBV5-1; abundance: NA; CDR3nt: TGCGCCAGCAGCTTGGCTCCTAGCGGAAGCTCCTACAATGAGCAGTTCTTC; CDR3aa: CASSLAPSGSSYNEQFF
d_gene: TRBD1; j_gene: TRBJ1-2; v_gene: TRBV6-5; abundance: NA; CDR3nt: TGTGCCAGCAGTTACCGACAGGGGTCTAGGGGCTACACCTTC; CDR3aa: CASSYRQGSRGYTF
d_gene: TRBD1; j_gene: TRBJ2-1; v_gene: TRBV19; abundance: few; CDR3nt: TGTGCCAGTAGTTTCCTCTCAGGGGGCTATGAGCAGTTCTTC; CDR3aa: CASSFLSGGYEQFF
d_gene: TRBD2; j_gene: TRBJ2-7; v_gene: TRBV7-9; abundance: NA; CDR3nt: TGTGCCAGCAGCTTAGATCGGACTAGCGGGAGGCACGAGCAGTACTTC; CDR3aa: CASSLDRTSGRHEQYF
d_gene: TRBD1; j_gene: TRBJ2-1; v_gene: TRBV28; abundance: NA; CDR3nt: TGTGCCAGCAGCGAACCGGGACAGGGTGTTCTTGAGCAGTTCTTC; CDR3aa: CASSEPGQGVLEQFF
d_gene: NA; j_gene: TRBJ2-7; v_gene: TRBV2; abundance: NA; CDR3nt: TGTGCCAGCAGTATTCAGACAGCAGCATTTCCCTACGAGCAGTACTTC; CDR3aa: CASSIQTAAFPYEQYF
d_gene: NA; j_gene: TRBJ1-1; v_gene: TRBV7-2; abundance: few; CDR3nt: TGTGCCAGCAGCGGGCAGTCCATGAACACTGAAGCTTTCTTT; CDR3aa: CASSGQSMNTEAFF
d_gene: NA; j_gene: TRBJ1-1; v_gene: TRBV19; abundance: NA; CDR3nt: TGTGCCAGTTCCGGTCCGATGAACACTGAAGCTTTCTTT; CDR3aa: CASSGPMNTEAFF
d_gene: TRBD2; j_gene: TRBJ2-3; v_gene: TRBV10-3; abundance: few; CDR3nt: TGTGCCATCAGGGCCACCGGGACTAGAGTCACAGATACGCAGTATTTT; CDR3aa: CAIRATGTRVTDTQYF
d_gene: TRBD2; j_gene: TRBJ2-7; v_gene: TRBV14; abundance: NA; CDR3nt: TGTGCCAGCAGCCTGATGGGGGGGTCCTACGAGCAGTACTTC; CDR3aa: CASSLMGGSYEQYF
d_gene: NA; j_gene: TRBJ1-1; v_gene: TRBV4-3; abundance: NA; CDR3nt: TGCGCCAGCAGCCAAGATGCCGGACTCTGGAACACTGAAGCTTTCTTT; CDR3aa: CASSQDAGLWNTEAFF
d_gene: NA; j_gene: TRBJ1-5; v_gene: TRBV6-5; abundance: NA; CDR3nt: TGTGCCAGCAGGCAACCAGGGGCGGCCCAGCCCCAGCATTTT; CDR3aa: CASRQPGAAQPQHF
d_gene: NA; j_gene: TRBJ2-7; v_gene: TRBV5-1; abundance: few; CDR3nt: TGCGCCAGCAGCTTGGCGACAGGAATTGGCGAGCAGTACTTC; CDR3aa: CASSLATGIGEQYF
d_gene: TRBD1; j_gene: TRBJ1-6; v_gene: TRBV2; abundance: NA; CDR3nt: TGTGCCAGCCGAGGACAGGGTCACTCACCCCTCCACTTT; CDR3aa: CASRGQGHSPLHF
d_gene: NA; j_gene: TRBJ1-5; v_gene: TRBV7-9; abundance: NA; CDR3nt: TGTGCCAGCAGCTTAAGTAACGGTCAGCCCCAGCATTTT; CDR3aa: CASSLSNGQPQHF
d_gene: NA; j_gene: TRBJ2-1; v_gene: TRBV7-2; abundance: NA; CDR3nt: TGTGCCAGCAGCTTCGCGGTTGAGCAGTTCTTC; CDR3aa: CASSFAVEQFF
d_gene: NA; j_gene: TRBJ2-3; v_gene: TRBV4-2; abundance: NA; CDR3nt: TGTGCCAGCAGCCACAAGGTAGCGGAGGGGAGCACAGATACGCAGTATTTT; CDR3aa: CASSHKVAEGSTDTQYF
d_gene: NA; j_gene: TRBJ2-5; v_gene: TRBV7-3; abundance: NA; CDR3nt: TGTGCCAGCAGCTTTGGCCTTCAAGAGACCCAGTACTTC; CDR3aa: CASSFGLQETQYF
d_gene: TRBD2; j_gene: TRBJ2-1; v_gene: TRBV12-5; abundance: NA; CDR3nt: TGTGCTAGTGGTTTGGAGCGCGCGGGAGGCAATGAGCAGTTCTTC; CDR3aa: CASGLERAGGNEQFF
d_gene: NA; j_gene: TRBJ2-1; v_gene: TRBV25-1; abundance: few; CDR3nt: TGTGCCAGCACTAAACCGGGTCGGCGCGCAGTAGGAGATGAGCAGTTCTTC; CDR3aa: CASTKPGRRAVGDEQFF
d_gene: NA; j_gene: TRBJ2-1; v_gene: TRBV7-6; abundance: NA; CDR3nt: TGTGCCAGCAGCTTAGACTGGAACCGAGGCGGTGAGCAGTTCTTC; CDR3aa: CASSLDWNRGGEQFF
d_gene: TRBD2; j_gene: TRBJ2-1; v_gene: TRBV30; abundance: few; CDR3nt: TGTGCCTGGAGGGTAGCGGGAGGCTATGAGCAGTTCTTC; CDR3aa: CAWRVAGGYEQFF
d_gene: TRBD2; j_gene: TRBJ2-1; v_gene: TRBV7-2; abundance: NA; CDR3nt: TGTGCCAGCAGCCCCAGAGGACTAGCGGGAGGAGGTGAGCAGTTCTTC; CDR3aa: CASSPRGLAGGGEQFF
d_gene: TRBD1; j_gene: TRBJ2-1; v_gene: TRBV7-9; abundance: NA; CDR3nt: TGTGCCAGCAGCCTGGGACAGGGGGCAAACAATGAGCAGTTCTTC; CDR3aa: CASSLGQGANNEQFF
d_gene: TRBD2; j_gene: TRBJ2-1; v_gene: TRBV9; abundance: NA; CDR3nt: TGTGCCAGCAGCGTAGCTCCGGGACTAGCGGCCTACAATGAGCAGTTCTTC; CDR3aa: CASSVAPGLAAYNEQFF
d_gene: NA; j_gene: TRBJ2-7; v_gene: TRBV28; abundance: few; CDR3nt: TGTGCCAGCAGCCCTGCGCCCGGGTACCGCTACGAGCAGTACTTC; CDR3aa: CASSPAPGYRYEQYF
d_gene: TRBD2; j_gene: TRBJ2-2; v_gene: TRBV5-1; abundance: NA; CDR3nt: TGCGCCAGCAGCCCCACTAGCGGGAGAAGGTTCGGGGAGCTGTTTTTT; CDR3aa: CASSPTSGRRFGELFF
d_gene: TRBD2; j_gene: TRBJ2-1; v_gene: TRBV7-9; abundance: NA; CDR3nt: TGTGCCAGCATTCTGGCGGGAGGGCACTACAATGAGCAGTTCTTC; CDR3aa: CASILAGGHYNEQFF
d_gene: NA; j_gene: TRBJ1-5; v_gene: TRBV20-1; abundance: NA; CDR3nt: TGCAGTGCTAGAGAGTACCTACCCCAGCATTTT; CDR3aa: CSAREYLPQHF
d_gene: NA; j_gene: TRBJ2-3; v_gene: TRBV2; abundance: NA; CDR3nt: TGTGCCAGCAGTGAAGACAGGGCGGAGACAGATACGCAGTATTTT; CDR3aa: CASSEDRAETDTQYF
d_gene: NA; j_gene: TRBJ2-2; v_gene: TRBV19; abundance: NA; CDR3nt: TGTGCCAGTAGTCCGTCGACTAGAATGGGCGGGGAGCTGTTTTTT; CDR3aa: CASSPSTRMGGELFF
d_gene: NA; j_gene: TRBJ2-2; v_gene: TRBV7-9; abundance: NA; CDR3nt: TGTGCCAGCAAGCCTGCGAACACCGGGGAGCTGTTTTTT; CDR3aa: CASKPANTGELFF
d_gene: NA; j_gene: TRBJ2-7; v_gene: TRBV4-1; abundance: few; CDR3nt: TGCGCCAGCAGCCAAGTTTCCAGGGGAGTACACGAGCAGTACTTC; CDR3aa: CASSQVSRGVHEQYF
d_gene: NA; j_gene: TRBJ2-5; v_gene: TRBV18; abundance: NA; CDR3nt: TGTGCCAGCTCACGAACGCTCGCTGAGCGGTTACAAGAGACCCAGTACTTC; CDR3aa: CASSRTLAERLQETQYF
d_gene: TRBD2; j_gene: TRBJ2-7; v_gene: TRBV10-2; abundance: NA; CDR3nt: TGCGCCAGCAGTGAGTCTCTGTTAGCGGGGGTAGTCTACGAGCAGTACTTC; CDR3aa: CASSESLLAGVVYEQYF
d_gene: NA; j_gene: TRBJ2-6; v_gene: TRBV7-8; abundance: few; CDR3nt: TGTGCCAGCAGCTCCTGGAGGTCCGGGGCCAACGTCCTGACTTTC; CDR3aa: CASSSWRSGANVLTF
d_gene: TRBD2; j_gene: TRBJ2-3; v_gene: TRBV28; abundance: NA; CDR3nt: TGTGCCAGCAGTGGGACTAGCCCTCCTGCGGTCACGCAGTATTTT; CDR3aa: CASSGTSPPAVTQYF
d_gene: TRBD1; j_gene: TRBJ2-1; v_gene: TRBV7-2; abundance: NA; CDR3nt: TGTGCCAGCAGCCGCCGGATTGGGACAGGGGGTGGGGATGAGCAGTTCTTC; CDR3aa: CASSRRIGTGGGDEQFF
d_gene: TRBD1; j_gene: TRBJ2-5; v_gene: TRBV6-1; abundance: few; CDR3nt: TGTGCCAGCAGTCGGACAGGGGGCGTTCCAGAGACCCAGTACTTC; CDR3aa: CASSRTGGVPETQYF
d_gene: TRBD2; j_gene: TRBJ2-3; v_gene: TRBV28; abundance: few; CDR3nt: TGTGCCAGCAGTTTCGGGACTAGCGGGAGGGCCAAGCAGTATTTT; CDR3aa: CASSFGTSGRAKQYF
d_gene: NA; j_gene: TRBJ2-3; v_gene: TRBV12-5; abundance: once; CDR3nt: TGTGCTAGTGGCACCCGGGACACCCAGGGTACAGCCACAGATACGCAGTATTTT; CDR3aa: CASGTRDTQGTATDTQYF
d_gene: TRBD1; j_gene: TRBJ2-7; v_gene: TRBV7-2; abundance: few; CDR3nt: TGTGCCAGCAGCCCGGGACAGGGCTACTCCTACGAGCAGTACTTC; CDR3aa: CASSPGQGYSYEQYF
d_gene: TRBD1; j_gene: TRBJ2-3; v_gene: TRBV29-1; abundance: few; CDR3nt: TGCAGCGTTGAAGATATGGTGACAGGGCGTACAGATACGCAGTATTTT; CDR3aa: CSVEDMVTGRTDTQYF
d_gene: NA; j_gene: TRBJ2-7; v_gene: TRBV29-1; abundance: NA; CDR3nt: TGCAGCGGGGAACAGGCCTACGAGCAGTACTTC; CDR3aa: CSGEQAYEQYF
d_gene: NA; j_gene: TRBJ2-1; v_gene: TRBV18; abundance: NA; CDR3nt: TGTGCCAGCTCACCACGAGTATCAGTCGGGAATGAGCAGTTCTTC; CDR3aa: CASSPRVSVGNEQFF